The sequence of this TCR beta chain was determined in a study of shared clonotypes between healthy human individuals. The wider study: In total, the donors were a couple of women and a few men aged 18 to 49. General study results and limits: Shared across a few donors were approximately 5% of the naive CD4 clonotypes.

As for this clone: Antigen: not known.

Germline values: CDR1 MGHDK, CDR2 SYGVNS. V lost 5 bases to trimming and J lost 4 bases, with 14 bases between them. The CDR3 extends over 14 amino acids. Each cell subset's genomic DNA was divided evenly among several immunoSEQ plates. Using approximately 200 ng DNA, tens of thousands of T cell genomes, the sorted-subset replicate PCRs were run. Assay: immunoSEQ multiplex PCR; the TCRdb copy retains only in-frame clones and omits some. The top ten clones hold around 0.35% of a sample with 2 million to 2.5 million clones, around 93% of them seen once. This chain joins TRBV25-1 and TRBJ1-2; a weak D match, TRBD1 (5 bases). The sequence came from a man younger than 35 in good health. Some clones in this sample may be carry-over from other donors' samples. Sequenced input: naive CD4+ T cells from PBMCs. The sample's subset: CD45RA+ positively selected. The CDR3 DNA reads TGTGCCAGCAGTCCGTGGGAAGGGGCCTATGGCTACACCTTC. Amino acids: CASSPWEGAYGYTF.